Listed here are 20 T cell receptor beta chains from one sample, sequenced in a study of blood T cell repertoires in COVID-19. Profiling relied on immunoSEQ multiplex PCR, and the TCRdb table lists in-frame clones only, not all of them. The data show under 55,000 clones, approximately 79% seen once. The sample taken for sequencing was peripheral blood. These receptor sequences come from a man between 65 and 85 years old with acute or convalescent COVID-19.

CDR3: CASSEGWRHSPLHF. The CDR3 region has the DNA TGTGCCAGCAGTGAAGGGTGGAGGCATTCACCCCTCCACTTT. This chain joins TRBV9 and TRBJ1-6; D gene uncertain. CDR1 is SGDLS and CDR2 is YYNGEE in the germline V gene. Between the trimmed V and J ends, which lost 5 bases and 8 bases, there was a span of 14 bases. The CDR3 spans 14 residues.

This clone was counted only a few times. The chain recombines TRBV5-1 with TRBJ2-1; TRBD2 agrees at 9 bases. Germline assignment: CDR1 SGHRS and CDR2 YFSETQ. The J segment lost 2 bases and the V segment lost 0 bases, leaving 3 bases of the junction unmatched. The CDR3 has 16 residues. The CDR3, as DNA: TGCGCCAGCAGCTTGGGGGAGCGGGAGGCCTACAATGAGCAGTTCTTC. It encodes CASSLGEREAYNEQFF.

This clone was picked up one time. V usage is TRBV6-4 and J usage is TRBJ1-1, with TRBD1 matching 7 bases. This CDR3 spans 14 amino acids. Germline CDR1 and CDR2: MRHNA and SNTAGT. The junction had 5 bases not matched to a gene; V was cut back by 6 bases and J by 1 base. CDR3 region: CASRPGQSNTEAFF. As DNA, the CDR3 is TGTGCCAGCAGACCGGGACAGTCGAACACTGAAGCTTTCTTT.

V is TRBV6-5 and J is TRBJ2-2; D gene uncertain. Germline CDR1 and CDR2: MNHEY and SVGAGI. The ends were cut back, 6 bases at V and 5 bases at J, with 4 bases in the middle. The CDR3 is made up of 11 amino acids. CDR3 nucleotide sequence: TGTGCCAGCAGCCGGACCGGGGAGCTGTTTTTT. Amino acids: CASSRTGELFF.

The chain couples TRBV5-1 to TRBJ1-1; D may be TRBD1 (5 bases). Germline V lookup: CDR1 SGHRS, CDR2 YFSETQ. The CDR3 runs 12 residues. The V end was cut by 4 bases, the J end by 7 bases, with 11 bases between. CDR3 residues: CASSPGDHEAFF. Here the CDR3 DNA reads TGCGCCAGCAGCCCGGGGGACCATGAAGCTTTCTTT.

The chain recombines TRBV2 with TRBJ2-5, with D maybe TRBD1 (6 bases). This CDR3 comprises 13 residues. V was clipped by 6 bases and J by 1 base, with 9 bases between them. CDR1 and CDR2 (germline): SNHLY, FYNNEI. CDR3 sequence reads: CASSGQIQETQYF. The CDR3 region has the DNA TGTGCCAGCAGCGGACAGATCCAAGAGACCCAGTACTTC.

For the CDR3, the DNA is TGTGCCAGCAGCGGGGGACAGGGAAACGGGGAGCTGTTTTTT. This codes for CASSGGQGNGELFF. The V and J genes are TRBV7-9 and TRBJ2-2, with 9 nucleotides matching TRBD1. The CDR3 has 14 residues. Per the germline V gene, CDR1 is SEHNR and CDR2 is FQNEAQ (reference sequence). J gave up 7 bases and V 5 bases, and 5 bases lay outside the gene matches.

The CDR3 spells CASSLLAGGPHEQFF. In DNA form, the CDR3 reads TGCGCCAGCAGCTTGTTAGCGGGGGGGCCCCATGAGCAGTTCTTC. The V gene is TRBV5-1, the J gene TRBJ2-1; TRBD2 agrees at 11 bases. CDR1 SGHRS and CDR2 YFSETQ come from the germline V gene. This CDR3 is built from 15 residues. Unmatched junction bases numbered 5, after V lost 1 base and J lost 8 bases.

The chain employs TRBV7-3 and TRBJ2-3; D perhaps matches TRBD2 (6 bases). CDR3 length: 14 amino acids. Germline CDR1 SGHTA, CDR2 FQGTGA. V gave up 5 bases and J gave up 4 bases, with 13 bases separating them. CDR3 in amino acids: CASSLDGGPDTQYF. CDR3 sequence (DNA): TGTGCCAGCAGCCTAGACGGGGGTCCAGATACGCAGTATTTT.

The chain recombines TRBV28 with TRBJ1-4, with D possibly TRBD1 on 5 matching bases. V was clipped by 3 bases and J by 4 bases, with 15 bases between them. The germline V gene has CDR1 MDHEN and CDR2 SYDVKM. The CDR3 length is 16 residues. The CDR3 DNA sequence: TGTGCCAGCAGTTTCCGGTGGGGACTTCATAATGAAAAACTGTTTTTT. Translation: CASSFRWGLHNEKLFF.

The chain recombines TRBV4-2 with TRBJ2-2, with D maybe TRBD2 (6 bases). Trimming removed 0 bases from V and 4 bases from J, with 12 bases in between. Germline CDR1 LGHNA, CDR2 YNFKEQ. The CDR3 sequence is 16 residues long. The CDR3 nucleotides read TGTGCCAGCAGCCAAGATGGGGAACTAGCCACCGGGGAGCTGTTTTTT. Protein sequence: CASSQDGELATGELFF.

V and J are TRBV7-3 and TRBJ2-1; D not resolved. Germline loops: CDR1 SGHTA, CDR2 FQGTGA. This CDR3 is 15 amino acids long. The germline V and J ends were trimmed by 4 bases and 0 bases, with 10 bases remaining between them. The DNA for the CDR3 is TGTGCCAGCAGCTCAGCCCCAGGCTCCTACAATGAGCAGTTCTTC. Translated, it gives CASSSAPGSYNEQFF.

This chain connects TRBV30 to TRBJ1-5; D call uncertain. The CDR3 covers 13 residues. In germline, CDR1 is GTSNPN, CDR2 SVGIG (reference sequence). The V end was cut by 0 bases, the J end by 4 bases, with 7 bases between. DNA for the CDR3: TGTGCCTGGAGTGTAACAGAAAATCAGCCCCAGCATTTT. The encoded protein is CAWSVTENQPQHF.

This clone was seen a few times. The rearrangement joins TRBV27 to TRBJ1-2, with a weak D call TRBD1 (5 bases). CDR1 is MNHEY, CDR2 SMNVEV, per germline (reference sequence). The CDR3 covers 16 residues. V gave up 1 base and J gave up 0 bases, with 12 bases separating them. The CDR3 spells CASSLYYTGANYGYTF. The CDR3 bases are TGTGCCAGCAGTTTATATTATACAGGCGCTAACTATGGCTACACCTTC.

This chain joins TRBV7-8 and TRBJ1-2, with TRBD1 matching over 10 bases. This CDR3 region has 14 residues. Germline assignment: CDR1 SGHVS and CDR2 FQNEAQ. V shed 5 bases and J 6 bases; nucleotides not matched to a gene: 6. The chain's CDR3 is CASSGSGTGDGYTF. The CDR3 region has the DNA TGTGCCAGCAGCGGTTCCGGGACAGGGGATGGCTACACCTTC.

The chain uses TRBV3-1 (or the pseudogene TRBV3-2) and TRBJ2-3; D is unclear. The CDR3 contains 16 residues. Trimming removed 5 bases from V and 7 bases from J, with 22 bases in between. CDR1 LGHDT and CDR2 YNNKEL come from the germline V gene (reference sequence). In DNA, the CDR3 is TGTGCCAGCAGCACCCATTACGACACCATCATATATACGCAGTATTTT. It is translated as CASSTHYDTIIYTQYF.

The CDR3 DNA is TGTGCCAGCAGTGAAGTGAGACTCGTGAACACCGGGGAGCTGTTTTTT. This sequence encodes CASSEVRLVNTGELFF. The chain employs TRBV2 and TRBJ2-2; D is unclear. The CDR3 has 16 amino acids. Per germline, CDR1 SNHLY and CDR2 FYNNEI. Trimming took off 1 base at V and 1 base at J, with 10 bases between the two ends. Combining the CDR3 with reference TRBV2 and TRBJ2-2 gives the whole variable domain EPEVTQTPSHQVTQMGQEVILRCVPISNHLYFYWYRQILGQKVEFLVSFYNNEISEKSEIFDDQFSVERPDGSNFTLKIRSTKLEDSAMYFCASSEVRLVNTGELFFGEGSRLTVL.

This clone has a single count. This sequence joins TRBV5-6 and TRBJ2-1; D unclear. Trimming stripped 3 bases from V and 4 bases from J, with 2 bases between. The CDR3 is made up of 11 amino acids. The germline gives CDR1 SGHDT, CDR2 YYEEEE. CDR3 in amino acids: CASSSYNEQFF. The CDR3 region has the DNA TGTGCCAGCAGCTCTTACAATGAGCAGTTCTTC. Full variable domain (remainder filled in from reference TRBV5-6 and TRBJ2-1): DAGVTQSPTHLIKTRGQQVTLRCSPKSGHDTVSWYQQALGQGPQFIFQYYEEEERQRGNFPDRFSGHQFPNYSSELNVNALLLGDSALYLCASSSYNEQFFGPGTRLTVL.

The gene calls are TRBV7-3 and TRBJ2-5, with 7 positions matching TRBD2. The length of the CDR3 is 15 residues. V lost 5 bases, J lost 3 bases, and 9 bases stayed unmatched. Looked up from germline, CDR1 is SGHTA and CDR2 is FQGTGA. The CDR3 sequence: CASSHTVGLKETQYF. For the CDR3, the DNA is TGTGCCAGCAGCCATACAGTGGGACTAAAAGAGACCCAGTACTTC.

Written as DNA, the CDR3 is TGTGCCAGCAGTTCCTACTATGGCTACACCTTC. It encodes CASSSYYGYTF. The rearrangement uses TRBV28 and TRBJ1-2; D is ambiguous. The CDR3 is made up of 11 amino acids. V shed 4 bases and J shed 3 bases, with 3 bases lying between them. Germline V gene lookup returns CDR1 MDHEN and CDR2 SYDVKM.